The clone carrying this T cell receptor beta chain was picked up a small number of times. V was pared by 3 bases and J by 8 bases, with 7 bases of the junction left unmatched. This CDR3 is 15 amino acids long. CDR1 is SGHTA and CDR2 is FQGNSA in the germline V gene. This sample is part of a study of blood T cell repertoires in COVID-19. Background on the study: Specimens from acute and convalescent COVID-19 originated in the United States, Italy and Spain. T cells, B-cell-depleted T cells, or PBMCs supplied cDNA or gDNA.

In the study's own analysis: Reference gene primer amplification in the assay estimated nucleated cell counts. Profiling relied on immunoSEQ multiplex PCR, and the TCRdb table lists in-frame clones only, not all of them. The DNA was the basis for D and trimming; V, J and clone size are from that table. Altogether 300,000 or so clones are present, roughly 86% being singletons, with the ten largest covering 1% to 1.5%. The TCR comes from a man in his sixties or seventies with acute or convalescent COVID-19. Material: peripheral blood. The V call is TRBV7-2, the J call TRBJ2-1; 10 bases match TRBD2. This CDR3 is CASSFSSGRYDEQFF. Written as DNA, the CDR3 is TGTGCCAGCAGCTTTTCTAGCGGGAGATACGATGAGCAGTTCTTC.